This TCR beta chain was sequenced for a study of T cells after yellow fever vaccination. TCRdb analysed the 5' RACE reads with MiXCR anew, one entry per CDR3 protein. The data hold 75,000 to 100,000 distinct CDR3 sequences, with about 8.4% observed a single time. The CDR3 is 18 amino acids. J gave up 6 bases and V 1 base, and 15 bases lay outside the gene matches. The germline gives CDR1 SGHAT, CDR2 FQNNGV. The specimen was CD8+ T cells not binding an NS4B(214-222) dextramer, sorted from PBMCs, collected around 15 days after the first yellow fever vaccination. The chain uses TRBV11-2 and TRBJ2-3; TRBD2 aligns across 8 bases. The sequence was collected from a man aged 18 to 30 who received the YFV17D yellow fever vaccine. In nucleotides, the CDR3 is TGTGCCAGCAGCTTAGTGGCCAGCGGGGGCCCCTCGGAGGATACGCAGTATTTT. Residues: CASSLVASGGPSEDTQYF.